The subject of this entry is one T cell receptor beta chain. This CDR3 contains 13 residues. With 2 bases removed from V and 4 bases from J, the gap between germline ends came to 8 bases. The V gene's germline CDR1 is SNHLY and CDR2 FYNNEI. As defined, naive CD8 cells were CD45RO-negative and positively selected for CCR7, with terminally differentiated effector memory CD45RA+ cells excluded. Using immunoSEQ multiplex PCR, the repertoire was profiled, and TCRdb retains in-frame clones only, with some absent. The table records roughly 2.1 million clones, under 95% of them present only once. This entry comes from a study of shared clonotypes between healthy human individuals.

The sequence derives from a man younger than 35 in good health. Some clones in this sample may be carry-over from other donors' samples. The sequenced sample consisted of naive CD8+ T cells from PBMCs. The chain carries TRBV2 and TRBJ1-1; D ambiguous. CDR3: CASSERASTEAFF. The CDR3 bases are TGTGCCAGCAGTGAACGGGCATCCACTGAAGCTTTCTTT. Using reference TRBV2 and TRBJ1-1 for the parts outside the CDR3, the full variable domain is EPEVTQTPSHQVTQMGQEVILRCVPISNHLYFYWYRQILGQKVEFLVSFYNNEISEKSEIFDDQFSVERPDGSNFTLKIRSTKLEDSAMYFCASSERASTEAFFGQGTRLTVV.